The 15 T cell receptor beta chains given below trace back to one sample, sequenced in a study of T cells after yellow fever vaccination. In TCRdb, the 5' RACE reads were re-called with MiXCR into one record per CDR3 protein. The sample lists roughly 250,000 distinct CDR3 sequences; 10% to 15% were seen once. The specimen comprised CD4+ T cells sorted from PBMCs, sampled 45 days after the yellow fever booster vaccination. The source is a man aged 25 to 45 who received the YFV17D yellow fever vaccine.

The chain combines TRBV24-1 with TRBJ2-1, with unresolved D. V was cut by 3 bases and J by 7 bases, with 18 bases left in between. The germline gives CDR1 KGHDR, CDR2 SFDVKD. The CDR3 covers 16 residues. The DNA for the CDR3 is TGTGCCACCAGTGATAGACTTCCGGGCATCGGGAATGAGCAGTTCTTC. It yields the protein CATSDRLPGIGNEQFF.

This clonotype appeared a few times. V usage is TRBV4-2 and J usage is TRBJ2-7; TRBD1 matches at 7 bases. J lost 5 bases, V lost 0 bases, and 13 bases had no gene match. Germline V CDR1 and CDR2: LGHNA, YNFKEQ. The CDR3 is made up of 17 amino acids. This CDR3 is CASSQDITGQWGNEQYF. CDR3 sequence (DNA): TGTGCCAGCAGCCAAGATATAACGGGACAGTGGGGGAACGAGCAGTACTTC.

The chain couples TRBV12-3 or TRBV12-4 to TRBJ2-7, with TRBD2 matching over 9 bases. Trimming removed 5 bases from V and 2 bases from J; junction bases left unmatched: 4. The CDR3 is 14 residues long. CDR3 region: CASSPQREAYEQYF. In DNA form, the CDR3 reads TGTGCCAGCAGTCCCCAGCGGGAGGCCTACGAGCAGTACTTC.

The V gene is TRBV20-1, the J gene TRBJ2-5, with 12 bases matching TRBD1. Germline loops: CDR1 DFQATT, CDR2 SNEGSKA (reference sequence). Unmatched junction bases numbered 5, after V lost 3 bases and J lost 3 bases. This CDR3 has 15 residues. CDR3 sequence reads: CSASRGTGGEETQYF. As DNA, the CDR3 is TGCAGTGCTAGCCGCGGGACAGGGGGCGAAGAGACCCAGTACTTC.

This clonotype was seen a single time. The gene calls are TRBV18 and TRBJ1-2; 7 bases agree with TRBD1. The CDR3 has 15 amino acids. V lost 3 bases to trimming and J lost 4 bases; unmatched junction nucleotides: 8. From germline, CDR1 is KGHSH and CDR2 LQKENI. The CDR3 sequence: CASSPRQGIGYGYTF. DNA for the CDR3: TGTGCCAGCTCACCCCGACAGGGTATAGGCTATGGCTACACCTTC.

V usage is TRBV4-3 and J usage is TRBJ2-7, with unresolved D. The CDR3 extends over 13 amino acids. From germline, CDR1 is LGHNA and CDR2 YSLEER. Trimming removed 0 bases from V and 3 bases from J, with 6 bases in between. The chain's CDR3 is CASSQDKGYEQYF. CDR3 coding DNA: TGCGCCAGCAGCCAAGATAAGGGCTACGAGCAGTACTTC.

In its sample, this clonotype was seen a few times. The rearrangement joins TRBV20-1 to TRBJ2-3; 11 nucleotides align to TRBD2. Germline lookup yields CDR1 DFQATT and CDR2 SNEGSKA (reference sequence). The CDR3 consists of 17 residues. V lost 3 bases and J lost 1; bases outside the gene matches: 9. CDR3: CSARTSGTNGGTDTQYF. The CDR3 DNA follows: TGCAGTGCTAGGACTAGCGGGACCAACGGCGGCACAGATACGCAGTATTTT.

The CDR3 DNA reads as TGCAGCGTTCCGATCTCGCAAGGGCATGAGCAGTTCTTC. Encoded protein: CSVPISQGHEQFF. The J gene is TRBJ2-1, the V gene TRBV29-1, with no clear D. Trimming stripped 5 bases from V and 8 bases from J, with 16 bases between. Germline CDR1 SQVTM, CDR2 ANQGSEA. CDR3 size: 13 residues.

The chain carries TRBV6-2 or TRBV6-3 and TRBJ2-7, with D tentatively TRBD1 (5 bases). The CDR3 sequence is 12 residues long. V lost 4 bases and J 9 bases, leaving 13 bases between the germline ends. Germline CDR1 reads MNHEY; CDR2 reads SVGEGT. This CDR3 is CASSSSGSRQYF. The CDR3 coding sequence is TGTGCCAGCAGTTCATCAGGGTCGAGGCAGTACTTC.

This clonotype occurred a few times. This sequence joins TRBV12-3 or TRBV12-4 and TRBJ2-3, with D perhaps given as TRBD1 or TRBD2 (5 bases each). V was pared by 4 bases and J by 2 bases, with 13 bases between. This CDR3 is 15 amino acids long. CDR3 in DNA: TGTGCCAGCAGTTCCCGGGACGGGTACACAGATACGCAGTATTTT. This translates into CASSSRDGYTDTQYF.

In its sample, this clonotype was seen a few times. This chain uses TRBV12-3 or TRBV12-4 with TRBJ2-5, with D possibly being TRBD2 (5 bases). This CDR3 is built from 13 residues. V was pared by 6 bases and J by 0 bases, with 8 bases between. The CDR3 nucleotides are TGTGCCAGCAGGAGGGAATACCAAGAGACCCAGTACTTC. As protein: CASRREYQETQYF.

This clonotype showed up just a few times. The chain links TRBV20-1 to TRBJ2-1, with 9 bases fitting TRBD2. The CDR3 is made up of 15 amino acids. Germline CDR1 is DFQATT and CDR2 is SNEGSKA (reference sequence). V lost 6 bases to trimming and J lost 4 bases; unmatched junction nucleotides: 10. The CDR3 DNA is TGCAGTGCAGATGGGACTAGCATGCTATACAATGAGCAGTTCTTC. Translation gives CSADGTSMLYNEQFF.

This chain links TRBV28 with TRBJ2-7, with 9 bases matching TRBD1. Germline CDR1 reads MDHEN; CDR2 reads SYDVKM. The J segment lost 2 bases and the V segment lost 8 bases, leaving 7 bases of the junction unmatched. The length of the CDR3 is 14 residues. The CDR3 DNA is TGTGCCAGCTTTCCGGGACAGGGAACCTACGAGCAGTACTTC. Translation gives CASFPGQGTYEQYF.

This clonotype was detected only a few times. V gene TRBV7-8 combines with J gene TRBJ2-7, with 8 nucleotides matching TRBD2. Germline V gives CDR1 SGHVS, CDR2 FQNEAQ. V lost 5 bases, J lost 0 bases, and 6 bases stayed unmatched. The CDR3 is 15 residues long. The CDR3 reads CASSLRGGISYEQYF. DNA for the CDR3: TGTGCCAGCAGCCTACGGGGGGGTATCTCCTACGAGCAGTACTTC.

This chain connects TRBV2 to TRBJ2-5; D is possibly TRBD1 (7 bases). Trimming stripped 8 bases from V and 5 bases from J, with 15 bases between. Germline V gene lookup returns CDR1 SNHLY and CDR2 FYNNEI. There are 13 residues in the CDR3. The CDR3 reads CASQSSGGETQYF. CDR3 nucleotides: TGTGCCAGCCAAAGTTCAGGGGGGGAGACCCAGTACTTC.